This T cell receptor beta chain was observed in a study of blood T cell repertoires in COVID-19. Across the whole study: Italy, Spain and the United States were the sources of the convalescent and acute COVID-19 samples.

Patients in Seattle were enrolled during active infection, then followed longitudinally. CDR1 is SGHRS, CDR2 YFSETQ, per germline. There are 15 residues in the CDR3. The V segment lost 0 bases and the J segment 6 bases; nucleotides outside the gene matches: 2. Sequencing used immunoSEQ multiplex PCR; TCRdb keeps in-frame clones, though not all of them. This table has around 440,000 clones, about 91% appearing once. The clonotype originates from a woman between 50 and 59 years old with COVID-19, enrolled during active disease. This chain joins TRBV5-1 and TRBJ1-6, with 8 bases that match TRBD1. The sample taken for sequencing was peripheral blood. The CDR3 DNA reads TGCGCCAGCAGCTTGGTGCAGGGGGCTAATTCACCCCTCCACTTT. Its protein product is CASSLVQGANSPLHF.